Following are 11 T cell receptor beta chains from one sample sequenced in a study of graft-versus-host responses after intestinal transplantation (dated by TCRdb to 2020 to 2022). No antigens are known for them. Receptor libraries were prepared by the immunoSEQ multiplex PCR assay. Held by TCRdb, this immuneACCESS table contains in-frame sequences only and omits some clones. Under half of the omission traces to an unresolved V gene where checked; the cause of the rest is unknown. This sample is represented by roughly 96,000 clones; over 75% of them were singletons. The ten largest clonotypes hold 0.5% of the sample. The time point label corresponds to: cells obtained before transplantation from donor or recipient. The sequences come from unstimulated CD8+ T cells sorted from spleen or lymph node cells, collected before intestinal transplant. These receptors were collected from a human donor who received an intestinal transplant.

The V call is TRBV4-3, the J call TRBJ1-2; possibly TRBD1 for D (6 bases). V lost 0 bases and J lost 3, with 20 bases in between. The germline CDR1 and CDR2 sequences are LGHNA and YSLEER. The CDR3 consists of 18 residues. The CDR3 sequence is CASSQERQGSATHYGYTF. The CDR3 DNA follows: TGCGCCAGCAGCCAAGAGCGGCAGGGGTCCGCAACCCACTATGGCTACACCTTC.

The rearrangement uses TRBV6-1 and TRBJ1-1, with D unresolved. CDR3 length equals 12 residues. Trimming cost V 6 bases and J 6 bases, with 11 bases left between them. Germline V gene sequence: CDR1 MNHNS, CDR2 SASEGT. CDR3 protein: CASRSGSPEAFF. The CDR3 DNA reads TGTGCCAGCAGATCAGGTTCCCCTGAAGCTTTCTTT.

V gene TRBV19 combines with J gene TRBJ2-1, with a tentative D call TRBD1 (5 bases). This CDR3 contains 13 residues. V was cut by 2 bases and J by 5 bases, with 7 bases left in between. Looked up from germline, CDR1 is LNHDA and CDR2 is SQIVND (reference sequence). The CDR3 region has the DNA TGTGCCAGTAGTATACGCAGGGACAATGAGCAGTTCTTC. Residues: CASSIRRDNEQFF.

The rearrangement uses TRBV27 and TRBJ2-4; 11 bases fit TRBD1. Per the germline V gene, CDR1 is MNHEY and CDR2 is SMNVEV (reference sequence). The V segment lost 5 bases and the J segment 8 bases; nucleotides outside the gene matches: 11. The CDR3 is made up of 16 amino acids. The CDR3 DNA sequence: TGTGCCAGCAGTCCCTGGACAGGGGGCCGAGAGGACATTCAGTACTTC. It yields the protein CASSPWTGGREDIQYF.

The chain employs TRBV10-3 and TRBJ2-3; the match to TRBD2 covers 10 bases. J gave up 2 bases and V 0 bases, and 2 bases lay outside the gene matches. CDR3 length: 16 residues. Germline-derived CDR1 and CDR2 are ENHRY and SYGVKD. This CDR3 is CAISESLAGDTDTQYF. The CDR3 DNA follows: TGTGCCATCAGTGAGTCCCTAGCGGGGGACACAGATACGCAGTATTTT.

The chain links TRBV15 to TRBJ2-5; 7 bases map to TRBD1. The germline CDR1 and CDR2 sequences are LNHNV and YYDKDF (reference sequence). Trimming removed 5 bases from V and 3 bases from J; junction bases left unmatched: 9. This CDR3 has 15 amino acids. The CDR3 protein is CATSSVGQHKETQYF. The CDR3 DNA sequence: TGTGCCACCAGCTCAGTGGGACAGCATAAAGAGACCCAGTACTTC. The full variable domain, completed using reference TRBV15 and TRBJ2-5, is DAMVIQNPRYQVTQFGKPVTLSCSQTLNHNVMYWYQQKSSQAPKLLFHYYDKDFNNEADTPDNFQSRRPNTSFCFLDIRSPGLGDTAMYLCATSSVGQHKETQYFGPGTRLLVL.

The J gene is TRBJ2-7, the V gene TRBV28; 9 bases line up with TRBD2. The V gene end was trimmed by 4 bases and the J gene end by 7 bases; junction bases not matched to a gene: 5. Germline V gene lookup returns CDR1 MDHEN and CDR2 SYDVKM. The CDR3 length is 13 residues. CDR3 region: CASSSAGGGEQYF. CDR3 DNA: TGTGCCAGCAGTTCAGCGGGAGGAGGTGAGCAGTACTTC.

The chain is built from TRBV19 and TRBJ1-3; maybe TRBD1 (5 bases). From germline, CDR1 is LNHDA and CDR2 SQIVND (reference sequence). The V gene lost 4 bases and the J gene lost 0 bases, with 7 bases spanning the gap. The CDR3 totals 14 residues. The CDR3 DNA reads TGTGCCAGTAGTACCGACAGCTCTGGAAACACCATATATTTT. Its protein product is CASSTDSSGNTIYF.

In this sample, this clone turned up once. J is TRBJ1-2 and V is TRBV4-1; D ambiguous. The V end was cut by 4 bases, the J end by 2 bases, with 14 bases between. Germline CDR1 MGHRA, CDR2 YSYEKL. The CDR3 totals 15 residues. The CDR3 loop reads CASSPPLTANYGYTF. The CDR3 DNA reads TGCGCCAGCAGCCCCCCCCTTACAGCCAACTATGGCTACACCTTC.

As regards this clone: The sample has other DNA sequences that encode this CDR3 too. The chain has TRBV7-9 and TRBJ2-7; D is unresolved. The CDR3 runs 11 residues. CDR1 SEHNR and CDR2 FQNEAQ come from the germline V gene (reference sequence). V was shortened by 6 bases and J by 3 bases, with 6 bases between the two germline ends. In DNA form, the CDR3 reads TGTGCCAGCAGTCCAGGCTACGAGCAGTACTTC. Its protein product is CASSPGYEQYF. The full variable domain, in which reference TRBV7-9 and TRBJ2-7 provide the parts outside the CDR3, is DTGVSQNPRHKITKRGQNVTFRCDPISEHNRLYWYRQTLGQGPEFLTYFQNEAQLEKSRLLSDRFSAERPKGSFSTLEIQRTEQGDSAMYLCASSPGYEQYFGPGTRLTVT.

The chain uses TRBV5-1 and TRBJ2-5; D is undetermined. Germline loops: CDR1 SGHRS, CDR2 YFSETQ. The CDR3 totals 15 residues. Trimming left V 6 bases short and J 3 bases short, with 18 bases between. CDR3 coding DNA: TGCGCCAGCAAGCAGTGGTCCCTAGACGAAGAGACCCAGTACTTC. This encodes CASKQWSLDEETQYF.